This T cell receptor beta chain comes out of a study of CD8 T cells in Susac syndrome. Sequencing of TCR beta was carried out in blood CD8+ and CD4+ T cells. Both CD4+ and CD8+ T cells were negatively isolated, and TEMRA cells underwent FACS enrichment. The RNA, about 0.45 to 1 ug, was put through reverse transcription using random hexamers. Multiplex PCR with immunoSEQ amplified the TCR beta CDR3 across 54 Vbeta and 13 Jbeta. TCRdb processed the immunoSEQ multiplex PCR reads anew with MiXCR; each CDR3 protein has one entry. The table shows about 210,000 distinct CDR3 sequences, with around 96% occurring only once. This clonotype was detected only once. There are 14 residues in the CDR3. V gave up 4 bases and J gave up 7 bases, with 14 bases separating them. CDR1 and CDR2 (germline): MNHNY, SVGAGI (reference sequence).

This sequence originates from a human donor with multiple sclerosis. Sequencing was carried out using CD4+ T cells from PBMCs. This rearrangement joins TRBV6-6 to TRBJ1-5; D not resolved. The CDR3 is CASSLGFGEQPQHF. As DNA, the CDR3 is TGTGCCAGCAGTTTAGGATTCGGGGAGCAGCCCCAGCATTTT.